Below, 30 T cell receptor beta chains from the same sample are listed, as sequenced in a study of OX40 agonist ivuxolimab in advanced cancers. Repertoires were generated with immunoSEQ multiplex PCR, while TCRdb's copy carries only in-frame clones and drops some. The sample shows roughly 9,900 clones, 60% to 75% of them seen only once. The source material was CD4+ or CD8+ T cells sorted from blood, sampled in a trial of the OX40 agonist ivuxolimab. The receptors derive from an adult with an advanced solid tumor such as melanoma, head and neck, liver or kidney cancer.

V usage is TRBV6-1 and J usage is TRBJ2-1; 10 bases match TRBD2. V trimming: 6 bases; J trimming: 7 bases; junction bases outside the gene matches: 9. From germline, CDR1 is MNHNS and CDR2 SASEGT. This CDR3 has 15 amino acids. Here the CDR3 DNA reads TGTGCCAGCAGAACGCTAGCGGGGGAGGGGAATGAGCAGTTCTTC. It translates to CASRTLAGEGNEQFF.

V and J are TRBV5-5 and TRBJ2-2, with TRBD2 matching over 12 bases. Trimming took 5 bases from V and 6 from J; bases not matched to a gene: 8. The CDR3 sequence is 16 residues long. Germline V gene sequence: CDR1 SGHKS, CDR2 YYEKEE (reference sequence). The CDR3 DNA reads TGTGCCAGCAGTCAGACTAGCGGGAGAACGGCCGGGGAGCTGTTTTTT. Its translation is CASSQTSGRTAGELFF. The whole variable domain, filled in from reference TRBV5-5 and TRBJ2-2, reads DAGVTQSPTHLIKTRGQQVTLRCSPISGHKSVSWYQQVLGQGPQFIFQYYEKEERGRGNFPDRFSARQFPNYSSELNVNALLLGDSALYLCASSQTSGRTAGELFFGEGSRLTVL.

V gene TRBV29-1 combines with J gene TRBJ2-1, with 9 bases aligning to TRBD2. This CDR3 contains 13 residues. With V trimmed by 4 bases and J by 6 bases, 4 bases remained unmatched. Germline assignment: CDR1 SQVTM and CDR2 ANQGSEA. This CDR3 reads CSVVLAGFNEQFF. The CDR3 nucleotides are TGCAGCGTTGTCCTAGCGGGGTTCAATGAGCAGTTCTTC.

The gene calls are TRBV6-1 and TRBJ2-5; D gene uncertain. The DNA end is more similar to TRBJ2-7, so the J call may be wrong. This CDR3 contains 15 residues. Germline V gene lookup returns CDR1 MNHNS and CDR2 SASEGT. The CDR3, as DNA: TGTGCCAGCAGTGAAGGGGTGGGAAGCTCCTACGAGCAGTACTTC. Encoded protein: CASSEGVGSSYEQYF.

The genes are TRBV5-6 and TRBJ1-4, with 8 bases fitting TRBD1. The V segment lost 4 bases and the J segment 8 bases; nucleotides outside the gene matches: 7. Germline V lookup: CDR1 SGHDT, CDR2 YYEEEE. This CDR3 is built from 14 residues. The CDR3 coding sequence is TGTGCCAGCAGCCCGGACAGGGTCGAGGAAAAACTGTTTTTT. This gives the protein CASSPDRVEEKLFF.

The genes are TRBV5-3 and TRBJ1-5, with D unclear. TRBV5-3 is an open reading frame whose function is uncertain. The germline V and J ends were trimmed by 2 bases and 3 bases, with 9 bases remaining between them. This CDR3 spans 14 amino acids. This CDR3 is CARSFECYNQPQHF. The CDR3 coding sequence is TGTGCCAGAAGCTTTGAATGTTACAATCAGCCCCAGCATTTT.

This clone occurred a few times. CDR3: CASTDNTEAFF. In DNA form, the CDR3 reads TGTGCCAGCACCGACAACACTGAAGCTTTCTTT. This sequence joins TRBV7-9 and TRBJ1-1; D is undetermined. The CDR3 is made up of 11 amino acids. Deletions cut 7 bases from V and 2 bases from J, with 5 bases between. CDR1 and CDR2 (germline): SEHNR, FQNEAQ (reference sequence).

The chain combines TRBV4-1 with TRBJ1-5, with a tentative D call TRBD1 (5 bases). The V and J ends lost 4 bases and 6 bases respectively, with 16 bases between them. CDR3 size: 15 residues. Germline lookup yields CDR1 MGHRA and CDR2 YSYEKL. The CDR3 sequence is CASSLSSTGSQPQHF. The DNA of the CDR3 is TGCGCCAGCAGCCTAAGTTCAACAGGAAGTCAGCCCCAGCATTTT.

This clone was picked up a small number of times. The chain links TRBV11-2 to TRBJ2-7, with 7 bases fitting TRBD2. The germline V gene has CDR1 SGHAT and CDR2 FQNNGV. This CDR3 has 13 amino acids. The V segment lost 4 bases and the J segment 1 base; nucleotides outside the gene matches: 1. This CDR3 reads CASSSSGSYEQYF. In DNA, the CDR3 is TGTGCCAGCAGCTCTAGCGGTTCCTACGAGCAGTACTTC.

The chain is built from TRBV30 and TRBJ2-7; D is ambiguous. Germline CDR1 and CDR2: GTSNPN and SVGIG (reference sequence). CDR3 length equals 13 residues. V was shortened by 1 base and J by 1 base, with 8 bases between the two germline ends. The CDR3 bases are TGTGCCTGGAGTGGATACAGTTCCTACGAGCAGTACTTC. Its translation: CAWSGYSSYEQYF. Drawing the rest from reference TRBV30 and TRBJ2-7, the complete variable domain is SQTIHQWPATLVQPVGSPLSLECTVEGTSNPNLYWYRQAAGRGLQLLFYSVGIGQISSEVPQNLSASRPQDRQFILSSKKLLLSDSGFYLCAWSGYSSYEQYFGPGTRLTVT.

By share, this clone counts as medium-sized (0.01 to 0.1%). In nucleotides, the CDR3 is TGTGCCAGCAGCCGGACTTCTACGAACACCGGGGAGCTGTTTTTT. As protein: CASSRTSTNTGELFF. The chain links TRBV7-9 to TRBJ2-2; a possible D gene is TRBD2 (5 bases). The germline V and J ends were trimmed by 5 bases and 0 bases, with 10 bases remaining between them. Germline V CDR1 and CDR2: SEHNR, FQNEAQ (reference sequence). The CDR3 is 15 residues long.

The sample holds a few counts of this clone. The V gene is TRBV19, the J gene TRBJ2-5; D may correspond to TRBD1 or TRBD2 (5 bases each). The CDR3 length is 15 residues. V lost 7 bases, J lost 4 bases, and 19 bases lay in between. Germline CDR1 LNHDA, CDR2 SQIVND (reference sequence). CDR3 loop: CASTDSRGYGETQYF. In nucleotides, the CDR3 is TGTGCCAGTACCGACTCTCGGGGCTACGGAGAGACCCAGTACTTC.

The rearrangement uses TRBV5-6 and TRBJ2-2, with unresolved D. The germline V gene has CDR1 SGHDT and CDR2 YYEEEE. The CDR3 is made up of 13 amino acids. The V end was cut by 0 bases, the J end by 4 bases, with 4 bases between. CDR3 region: CASSLGGTGELFF. In DNA form, the CDR3 reads TGTGCCAGCAGCTTGGGGGGCACCGGGGAGCTGTTTTTT.

The chain has TRBV20-1 and TRBJ1-6, with D perhaps matching TRBD1 (6 bases). The CDR3 is 11 amino acids. V was trimmed by 6 bases and J by 14 bases, leaving 14 bases between them. Germline assignment: CDR1 DFQATT and CDR2 SNEGSKA (reference sequence). The CDR3 nucleotides read TGCAGTGCCAGGAGGGGGGGTTCCCTCCACTTT. Translating it yields CSARRGGSLHF.

V gene TRBV4-3 combines with J gene TRBJ2-7, with D unresolved. V was cut by 0 bases and J by 3 bases, with 12 bases left in between. Germline CDR1 is LGHNA and CDR2 is YSLEER. The CDR3 covers 15 residues. The CDR3 nucleotides read TGCGCCAGCAGCCAAGATGCCCATATAGGCTACGAGCAGTACTTC. Protein product: CASSQDAHIGYEQYF.

As regards this clone: This is likely an artifact of a read error, given a far larger clone one base away. The V gene is TRBV5-1, the J gene TRBJ2-7; no firm D call. CDR3 length equals 11 residues. Per germline, CDR1 SGHRS and CDR2 YFSETQ. Trimming removed 1 base from V and 5 bases from J, with 4 bases in between. DNA of the CDR3: TGCGCCAGCAGCTTGCGGGACGAGCAGTACTTC. Translation: CASSLRDEQYF.

The CDR3 bases are TGTGCCAGCAGTTTACGGACAGGGGGAAGTATTCAGCCCCAGCATTTT. Its translation: CASSLRTGGSIQPQHF. The rearrangement uses TRBV27 and TRBJ1-5; TRBD1 matches at 10 bases. Trimming took 2 bases from V and 6 from J; bases not matched to a gene: 7. Per the germline V gene, CDR1 is MNHEY and CDR2 is SMNVEV (reference sequence). This CDR3 comprises 16 residues.

Regarding this clone: The junction shows a germline mismatch at one end, possibly a read error. The rearrangement joins TRBV5-1 to TRBJ2-3; D unresolved. The length of the CDR3 is 15 residues. From germline, CDR1 is SGHRS and CDR2 YFSETQ. CDR3 nucleotide sequence: TGTGCCAGCAGCTACGCCTTGGTAGGCACAGATACGCAGTATTTT. Its protein is CASSYALVGTDTQYF. Drawing the rest from reference TRBV5-1 and TRBJ2-3, the complete variable domain is KAGVTQTPRYLIKTRGQQVTLSCSPISGHRSVSWYQQTPGQGLQFLFEYFSETQRNKGNFPGRFSGRQFSNSRSEMNVSTLELGDSALYLCASSYALVGTDTQYFGPGTRLTVL.

The J gene is TRBJ2-2, the V gene TRBV29-1; D uncertain. Germline values: CDR1 SQVTM, CDR2 ANQGSEA. Trimming stripped 8 bases from V and 8 bases from J, with 15 bases between. This CDR3 spans 12 amino acids. In DNA, the CDR3 is TGCAGCACCTCCGATTACGGAGGGGAGCTGTTTTTT. This codes for CSTSDYGGELFF.

The genes are TRBV7-9 and TRBJ2-1; 7 nucleotides align to TRBD2. The V segment lost 4 bases and the J segment 5 bases; nucleotides outside the gene matches: 2. The CDR3 has 13 amino acids. Germline V gene lookup returns CDR1 SEHNR and CDR2 FQNEAQ (reference sequence). This CDR3 reads CASSWDYHNEQFF. The CDR3 DNA is TGTGCCAGCAGCTGGGACTATCACAATGAGCAGTTCTTC. The full variable domain, in which reference TRBV7-9 and TRBJ2-1 provide the parts outside the CDR3, is DTGVSQNPRHKITKRGQNVTFRCDPISEHNRLYWYRQTLGQGPEFLTYFQNEAQLEKSRLLSDRFSAERPKGSFSTLEIQRTEQGDSAMYLCASSWDYHNEQFFGPGTRLTVL.

The V gene is TRBV4-1, the J gene TRBJ2-7, with D possibly matching TRBD2 (5 bases). V was pared by 1 base and J by 2 bases, with 12 bases between. The CDR3 is 15 amino acids. Germline V CDR1 and CDR2: MGHRA, YSYEKL. The CDR3 sequence: CASSQAGNMAYEQYF. CDR3 DNA: TGCGCCAGCAGCCAAGCGGGGAATATGGCCTACGAGCAGTACTTC.

V is TRBV6-1 and J is TRBJ2-3, with D maybe TRBD2 (5 bases). Deletions cut 1 base from V and 2 bases from J, with 10 bases between. Germline V gene sequence: CDR1 MNHNS, CDR2 SASEGT. The CDR3 covers 15 residues. The CDR3 here is CASSEVTGITDTQYF. CDR3 bases: TGTGCCAGCAGTGAAGTTACGGGAATCACAGATACGCAGTATTTT.

This chain joins TRBV10-3 and TRBJ2-1; TRBD2 matches 7 bases. CDR1 ENHRY and CDR2 SYGVKD come from the germline V gene. V lost 7 bases and J lost 8; bases outside the gene matches: 14. CDR3 length equals 15 residues. The CDR3 loop is CAINDLGGRVHEQFF. The CDR3 nucleotides are TGTGCCATCAATGATCTTGGCGGGAGAGTTCATGAGCAGTTCTTC.

The genes are TRBV10-3 and TRBJ2-7; 8 bases align to TRBD1. The CDR3 sequence is 14 residues long. Germline V lookup: CDR1 ENHRY, CDR2 SYGVKD. With V trimmed by 3 bases and J by 2 bases, 3 bases remained unmatched. Here the CDR3 reads CAISDDRGAYEQYF. CDR3 sequence (DNA): TGTGCCATCAGTGACGACAGGGGCGCCTACGAGCAGTACTTC.

As concerns this clone: An end of the junction differs from the germline gene, which may be a read error. This chain uses TRBV7-7 with TRBJ2-2, with a tentative D call TRBD1 (5 bases). Germline CDR1 and CDR2: SSHAT and FNYEAQ (reference sequence). CDR3 length: 16 residues. The CDR3 DNA reads TGTGCTAGCAGCTTAGGGCAGGGCCCTGAAACCGGGGAGCTGTTTTTT. Its protein product is CASSLGQGPETGELFF.

This chain connects TRBV1 to TRBJ1-4. TRBV1 is recorded as a pseudogene. The CDR3 length is 15 residues. The CDR3 region has the DNA TGCACCAGCAGCCAAACCGGGTCTTCGGGAGAAAAACTGTTTTTT. This gives the protein CTSSQTGSSGEKLFF.

This clone has a handful of counts. V usage is TRBV9 and J usage is TRBJ1-4, with unresolved D. The V end was cut by 0 bases, the J end by 7 bases, with 13 bases between. CDR3 length equals 15 residues. Germline V CDR1 and CDR2: SGDLS, YYNGEE. In DNA form, the CDR3 reads TGTGCCAGCAGCGTAGAGGGAGCAGAACTTGAAAAACTGTTTTTT. Translation gives CASSVEGAELEKLFF.

Remarks on this clone: The same CDR3 can be traced to other DNA sequences in this sample. The V call is TRBV6-5, the J call TRBJ2-1, with 13 bases matching TRBD2. The CDR3 runs to 16 residues. Germline CDR1 and CDR2: MNHEY and SVGAGI. The trim removed 2 bases at V and 6 bases at J, leaving 4 bases unmatched. The CDR3 region is CASSYTGLAGANEQFF. CDR3 bases: TGTGCCAGCAGTTACACCGGACTAGCGGGGGCCAATGAGCAGTTCTTC.

V and J are TRBV12-1 and TRBJ1-3; the table's D gene call, TRBD1, was not cross checked with the DNA. TRBV12-1 is a recognized pseudogene. CDR3 size: 17 residues. The CDR3 sequence is CASSFAGADDSGNTIYF. The CDR3 DNA is TGTGCCAGCAGCTTTGCAGGGGCAGACGACTCTGGAAACACCATATATTTT.

In this sample, this clone turned up a few times. V and J are TRBV4-2 and TRBJ2-2; D ambiguous. CDR1 and CDR2 from the germline V gene are LGHNA and YNFKEQ. The CDR3 has 14 residues. V lost 0 bases, J lost 6 bases, and 8 bases lay in between. CDR3 loop: CASSQDPLAGELFF. Written as DNA, the CDR3 is TGTGCCAGCAGCCAAGACCCGCTAGCCGGGGAGCTGTTTTTT.